This TCR beta chain is from a study of T cells in Graves' hyperthyroidism and ophthalmopathy. Study-level findings and limits: Patients with ophthalmopathy were separated from those with stable hyperthyroidism by a 13 V-J model.

TCR beta CDR3 regions were amplified from RNA. TCR CDR3 regions were first amplified by RT-PCR with HTBI primers. Via MiXCR, TCRdb re-called the multiplex PCR reads, giving one row per CDR3 protein. The data contain some 600,000 distinct CDR3 sequences, just over 45% of them singletons. In this sample, this clonotype turned up many times. Its antigen is undetermined. The CDR3 totals 15 residues. The germline gives CDR1 SGDLS, CDR2 YYNGEE. V was clipped by 0 bases and J by 2 bases, with 12 bases between them. Hyperthyroidism had been newly diagnosed in patients aged 18 to 65, and its duration was under 2 months.

The sequencing sample was made of peripheral blood or thyroid tissue (not recorded which). The genes are TRBV9 and TRBJ2-7; D is tentatively TRBD1 or TRBD2 (5 bases each). The sequence was obtained from a woman between 18 and 30 years old with Graves' hyperthyroidism. In nucleotides, the CDR3 is TGTGCCAGCAGCGTAGGTGGGACGGGGACCTACGAGCAGTACTTC. It specifies CASSVGGTGTYEQYF. Drawing the rest from reference TRBV9 and TRBJ2-7, the complete variable domain is DSGVTQTPKHLITATGQRVTLRCSPRSGDLSVYWYQQSLDQGLQFLIQYYNGEERAKGNILERFSAQQFPDLHSELNLSSLELGDSALYFCASSVGGTGTYEQYFGPGTRLTVT.